The rows below give T cell receptor beta chains drawn from one sample of a study of T cells in Graves' hyperthyroidism and ophthalmopathy. TCRdb redid the calling of the multiplex PCR reads with MiXCR, one entry per CDR3 protein. The sample records hundreds of thousands of distinct CDR3 sequences, 14% being singletons. The sequenced sample was blood. These receptors originate from a woman under 30 with Graves' hyperthyroidism. Each CDR3 is given with its conserved first and last residue. Each record gives: D gene, J gene, V gene, clone size, CDR3 DNA, CDR3 protein. The D gene is left open where the match is weak. Size values are once, few and many counts, or a class for expanded clones, and some rows have none.

NA TRBJ2-7 TRBV27 NA TGTGCCAGCAGTGCCGGACCTAGGTACGAGCAGTACTTC CASSAGPRYEQYF
NA TRBJ2-6 TRBV24-1 few TGTGCCACCAGTGACCTTGGACAGCTTTCCTCTGGGGCCAACGTCCTGACTTTC CATSDLGQLSSGANVLTF
NA TRBJ2-3 TRBV4-3 many TGCGCCAGCAGCCAAGAGATAACACCTAGGGGGGATACGCAGTATTTT CASSQEITPRGDTQYF
NA TRBJ2-1 TRBV28 many TGTGCCAGCAGTCTCGTGGCTAGCTTGAGCTCCTACAATGAGCAGTTCTTC CASSLVASLSSYNEQFF
NA TRBJ1-1 TRBV30 many TGTGCCTGGAGCGACCCGTCTGAAGCTTTCTTT CAWSDPSEAFF
TRBD2 TRBJ2-7 TRBV29-1 many TGCAGCGTTGCCAGAAGATGGTCCCTAGCGGAGACATCCTACGAGCAGTACTTC CSVARRWSLAETSYEQYF
NA TRBJ2-1 TRBV25-1 NA TGTGCCAGCAGTGTAACTCAAACAAATGAGCAGTTCTTC CASSVTQTNEQFF
NA TRBJ1-2 TRBV28 many TGTGCCAGCACTCCCTCTACTAACTATGGCTACACCTTC CASTPSTNYGYTF
NA TRBJ2-7 TRBV6-1 many TGTGCCAGCAGTGAATTCCCTAGACAGTCCGACGAGCAGTACTTC CASSEFPRQSDEQYF
NA TRBJ2-3 TRBV19 NA TGTGCCACAAATGGGGCCTTCACAGATACGCAGTATTTT CATNGAFTDTQYF
TRBD1 TRBJ1-1 TRBV27 NA TGTGCCAGCAGCCGGACTGGGGACAGGGGAAGAGGTGAAGCTTTCTTT CASSRTGDRGRGEAFF
NA TRBJ1-4 TRBV5-5 NA TGTGCCAGCAGCCGGCAGGGTTCCGGACCAACTAATGAAAAACTGTTTTTT CASSRQGSGPTNEKLFF
NA TRBJ2-3 TRBV11-3 many TGTGCCAGCAGCTTGGGTAGACGGGGCACAGATACGCAGTATTTT CASSLGRRGTDTQYF
NA TRBJ2-3 TRBV3-1 many TGTGCCAGCAGCCAAGATTGGGCAGGGAGGCCAGATACGCAGTATTTT CASSQDWAGRPDTQYF
TRBD2 TRBJ2-3 TRBV7-8 NA TGTGCCAGCAGCCCCGTCGGGCTAGCGGGGTCCACAGATACGCAGTATTTT CASSPVGLAGSTDTQYF
NA TRBJ1-2 TRBV30 many TGTGCCTGGAGTTCAGGGTTTGGGCTCTATGGCTACACCTTC CAWSSGFGLYGYTF
TRBD2 TRBJ2-1 TRBV9 NA TGTGCCAGCACCCCTAGCGGAATCCCCTACAATGAGCAGTTCTTC CASTPSGIPYNEQFF
NA TRBJ1-1 TRBV15 many TGTGCCACCAGCAGAGGGATGGACTTCATGAACACTGAAGCTTTCTTT CATSRGMDFMNTEAFF
NA TRBJ2-5 TRBV11-2 many TGTGCCAGCAGCTTAGTGTTTTCGGGAGCCGAGACCCAGTACTTC CASSLVFSGAETQYF
NA TRBJ1-3 TRBV18 many TGTGCCAGCTCACCAAGTCAGACCGGAAACACCATATATTTT CASSPSQTGNTIYF
TRBD1 TRBJ1-2 TRBV7-9 NA TGTGCCAGCAGCGAACGGGACAGGGGAAGCTATGGCTACACCTTC CASSERDRGSYGYTF
TRBD2 TRBJ2-7 TRBV7-8 many TGTGCCAGCAGCTTAGTAACGGGAGGCCTCGAGCAGTACTTC CASSLVTGGLEQYF
TRBD2 TRBJ2-7 TRBV5-1 many TGCGCCAGCAGCCCACCGGAGGTGCGGGAGACGAGCTCCTACGAGCAGTACTTC CASSPPEVRETSSYEQYF
TRBD1 TRBJ1-6 TRBV4-1 many TGCGCCAGCAGCCAGGGACAGGGGCCTTCTCCCCTCCACTTT CASSQGQGPSPLHF
NA TRBJ2-5 TRBV5-8 many TGTGCCAGCGCCCGGACCCCCAGGGAGACCCAGTACTTC CASARTPRETQYF
NA TRBJ2-7 TRBV10-3 few TGTGCCATCAGTGAGTCACCTAGGTCCTACGAGCAGTACTTC CAISESPRSYEQYF